One sample yielded the 28 T cell receptor beta chains listed below, sequenced in a study of cytomegalovirus exposure and HLA in healthy donors. The PCR had 60 Vbeta and 13 Jbeta primers. Here immunoSEQ multiplex PCR was the method, and the copy in TCRdb shows in-frame clones only, minus some. The sample lists 65,000 to 80,000 clones; roughly 80% were seen once. Sequencing used PBMCs. Receptors originate from a woman in her thirties or forties in good health and CMV-seropositive.

The rearrangement uses TRBV30 and TRBJ1-2; 8 bases are shared with TRBD1. There are 14 residues in the CDR3. CDR1 GTSNPN and CDR2 SVGIG come from the germline V gene (reference sequence). The V and J ends lost 1 base and 5 bases, in that order; junction bases with no gene match: 6. CDR3 loop: CAWSAGGAFYGYTF. The CDR3 DNA reads TGTGCCTGGAGTGCAGGGGGCGCTTTTTATGGCTACACCTTC.

The chain couples TRBV12-1 to TRBJ2-7; the table assigns TRBD2, which was not confirmed against the DNA. TRBV12-1 is a pseudogene. This CDR3 is built from 14 residues. DNA of the CDR3: TGTGCCAGTACAGTTGGCGGGAGGGGCTACGAGCAGTACTTC. Translating gives CASTVGGRGYEQYF.

This clone was picked up one time. CDR3: CASREEVGSGNTIYF. Here the CDR3 DNA reads TGTGCCAGCAGGGAGGAGGTCGGCTCTGGAAACACCATATATTTT. The chain is built from TRBV2 and TRBJ1-3; D is unclear. Trimming took 6 bases from V and 0 from J, leaving 12 bases between them. The germline gives CDR1 SNHLY, CDR2 FYNNEI. The CDR3 totals 15 residues. Full variable domain (remainder filled in from reference TRBV2 and TRBJ1-3): EPEVTQTPSHQVTQMGQEVILRCVPISNHLYFYWYRQILGQKVEFLVSFYNNEISEKSEIFDDQFSVERPDGSNFTLKIRSTKLEDSAMYFCASREEVGSGNTIYFGEGSWLTVV.

This sequence joins TRBV7-9 and TRBJ2-7, with 7 bases that match TRBD2. The CDR3 loop spans 12 amino acids. The V and J ends lost 4 bases and 3 bases, in that order; junction bases with no gene match: 0. Germline CDR1 is SEHNR and CDR2 is FQNEAQ (reference sequence). DNA for the CDR3: TGTGCCAGCAGCTGGGAGGGCTACGAGCAGTACTTC. Translating it yields CASSWEGYEQYF.

This clone was recorded only once. The J gene is TRBJ2-5, the V gene TRBV10-3, with 8 bases identical to TRBD1. J was trimmed by 2 bases and V by 8 bases; bases with no gene match: 4. The CDR3 loop spans 13 amino acids. Germline V gene lookup returns CDR1 ENHRY and CDR2 SYGVKD. DNA for the CDR3: TGTGCCATCGGGGACAGGTCTCAAGAGACCCAGTACTTC. Translated: CAIGDRSQETQYF.

The rearrangement links TRBV7-6 to TRBJ2-3, with TRBD2 matching 9 bases. This CDR3 has 16 residues. Trimming at V came to 1 base and at J to 2 bases, leaving 4 bases not matched to a gene. Germline V gives CDR1 SGHVS, CDR2 FNYEAQ. In DNA form, the CDR3 reads TGTGCCAGCAGCTTAGGGGCGGGAGGGCCCACAGATACGCAGTATTTT. The encoded protein is CASSLGAGGPTDTQYF.

Comment on this clone: At one of its ends the junction is not consistent with the germline gene, which may arise from a read error. This chain joins TRBV30 and TRBJ2-7, with a weak D call TRBD2 (5 bases). The CDR3 sequence is 13 residues long. CDR1 GTSNPN and CDR2 SVGIG come from the germline V gene (reference sequence). CDR3 protein: CAWSPSGPGLPLF. CDR3 coding DNA: TGTGCCTGGAGTCCCTCGGGTCCCGGACTTCCTTTATTC.

This chain joins TRBV25-1 and TRBJ2-7; 7 bases are shared with TRBD2. Losses at the gene ends were 2 bases for V and 5 bases for J; bases not matched to a gene: 6. The CDR3 runs to 14 residues. Germline V gene sequence: CDR1 MGHDK, CDR2 SYGVNS. The CDR3 loop is CASSEAGAPHEQYF. CDR3 coding DNA: TGTGCCAGCAGTGAAGCGGGAGCTCCGCACGAGCAGTACTTC.

This clone was observed a few times. The rearrangement links TRBV9 to TRBJ2-7; 8 bases agree with TRBD1. This CDR3 contains 14 residues. The V gene's germline CDR1 is SGDLS and CDR2 YYNGEE. The trim removed 4 bases at V and 7 bases at J, leaving 10 bases unmatched. The CDR3 loop reads CASSSRTGMQEQYF. CDR3 nucleotide sequence: TGTGCCAGCAGCTCCCGGACAGGGATGCAAGAGCAGTACTTC.

The chain employs TRBV2 and TRBJ1-1, with D perhaps TRBD1 (5 bases). The CDR3 contains 13 residues. V was pared by 6 bases and J by 4 bases, with 12 bases between. Germline-derived CDR1 and CDR2 are SNHLY and FYNNEI. For the CDR3, the DNA is TGTGCCAGCAGAGATACAGGAAGCACTGAAGCTTTCTTT. Translation gives CASRDTGSTEAFF.

This chain connects TRBV18 to TRBJ1-5, with D unclear. V lost 5 bases to trimming and J lost 3 bases, with 8 bases between them. The CDR3 length is 13 residues. CDR1 KGHSH and CDR2 LQKENI come from the germline V gene. CDR3 nucleotides: TGTGCCAGCTCAGCCGGTTACAATCAGCCCCAGCATTTT. Its translation: CASSAGYNQPQHF.

The J gene is TRBJ2-1, the V gene TRBV30; TRBD1 might be the D (6 bases). Germline loops: CDR1 GTSNPN, CDR2 SVGIG (reference sequence). Trimming took 5 bases from V and 9 from J, leaving 17 bases between them. The CDR3 contains 13 residues. DNA of the CDR3: TGTGCCTGGGGGGGCGCCCTACTTCTTGAGCAGTTCTTC. It codes for CAWGGALLLEQFF.

The chain carries TRBV29-1 and TRBJ2-5; TRBD2 matches at 11 bases. The tail of the sequence fits TRBJ2-7 better, so the J call may be wrong. The CDR3 totals 15 residues. CDR1 is SQVTM and CDR2 is ANQGSEA in the germline V gene. The CDR3 bases are TGCAGCGTAGAGAGACTAGCGGGAAAGTTCTACGAGCAGTACTTC. Its translation: CSVERLAGKFYEQYF.

This chain links TRBV28 with TRBJ2-7; no clear D. The V and J ends lost 6 bases and 0 bases respectively, with 15 bases between them. This CDR3 is 15 amino acids long. Germline assignment: CDR1 MDHEN and CDR2 SYDVKM. DNA of the CDR3: TGTGCCAGCAGCCCCCCGGCGGTGAGCTCCTACGAGCAGTACTTC. Protein sequence: CASSPPAVSSYEQYF.

The chain links TRBV7-2 to TRBJ2-7; D uncertain. V shed 2 bases and J shed 3 bases, with 5 bases lying between them. The CDR3 runs 12 residues. Germline V gene sequence: CDR1 SGHTA, CDR2 FQGNSA. The CDR3 loop is CASSLLYYEQYF. For the CDR3, the DNA is TGTGCCAGCAGCTTACTCTACTACGAGCAGTACTTC.

The chain uses TRBV27 and TRBJ1-2, with 7 nucleotides matching TRBD1. Trimming at V came to 4 bases and at J to 8 bases, leaving 10 bases not matched to a gene. The CDR3 contains 14 residues. The germline CDR1 and CDR2 sequences are MNHEY and SMNVEV (reference sequence). The CDR3 here is CASSSQGTAAGYTF. DNA of the CDR3: TGTGCCAGCAGTTCACAGGGGACTGCGGCCGGCTACACCTTC.

This clone was seen only a few times. CDR3 sequence reads: CASSSGGHGYTF. Written as DNA, the CDR3 is TGCGCCAGCTCTTCAGGGGGTCATGGCTACACCTTC. The chain couples TRBV5-1 to TRBJ1-2; 7 nucleotides align to TRBD1. Germline values: CDR1 SGHRS, CDR2 YFSETQ. Trimming took 7 bases from V and 6 from J; bases not matched to a gene: 6. The CDR3 spans 12 residues. Complete variable domain (other parts from reference TRBV5-1 and TRBJ1-2): KAGVTQTPRYLIKTRGQQVTLSCSPISGHRSVSWYQQTPGQGLQFLFEYFSETQRNKGNFPGRFSGRQFSNSRSEMNVSTLELGDSALYLCASSSGGHGYTFGSGTRLTVV.

The V and J genes are TRBV2 and TRBJ2-7, with 10 positions matching TRBD2. Germline assignment: CDR1 SNHLY and CDR2 FYNNEI. Unmatched junction bases numbered 5, after V lost 3 bases and J lost 3 bases. The CDR3 spans 15 residues. This CDR3 reads CASSEFASGSYEQYF. DNA for the CDR3: TGTGCCAGCAGTGAGTTCGCTAGCGGGAGCTACGAGCAGTACTTC.

This chain joins TRBV4-2 and TRBJ2-5; TRBD2 agrees at 10 bases. V shed 5 bases and J 5 bases; nucleotides not matched to a gene: 8. The CDR3 runs 15 residues. Germline V gives CDR1 LGHNA, CDR2 YNFKEQ. In DNA, the CDR3 is TGTGCCAGCAGCTTAAGTACTAGCGGGGTGGAGACCCAGTACTTC. Protein sequence: CASSLSTSGVETQYF.

The chain joins TRBV7-8 to TRBJ2-3; 9 bases line up with TRBD2. The V and J ends lost 1 base and 6 bases, in that order; junction bases with no gene match: 5. There are 15 residues in the CDR3. The germline gives CDR1 SGHVS, CDR2 FQNEAQ. The CDR3 sequence: CASSLGSSGRDTQYF. In DNA form, the CDR3 reads TGTGCCAGCAGCTTAGGATCCAGCGGGAGGGATACGCAGTATTTT. The full variable domain, rest sourced from reference TRBV7-8 and TRBJ2-3, is GAGVSQSPRYKVAKRGQDVALRCDPISGHVSLFWYQQALGQGPEFLTYFQNEAQLDKSGLPSDRFFAERPEGSVSTLKIQRTQQEDSAVYLCASSLGSSGRDTQYFGPGTRLTVL.

This chain connects TRBV5-1 to TRBJ2-7, with TRBD2 as a possible D gene (6 bases). V lost 0 bases and J 5 bases, leaving 9 bases between the germline ends. The CDR3 covers 13 residues. The V gene's germline CDR1 is SGHRS and CDR2 YFSETQ. The CDR3 loop is CASSLELADEQYF. The CDR3 DNA reads TGCGCCAGCAGCTTGGAGTTAGCGGACGAGCAGTACTTC.

This clone was observed a handful of times. The rearrangement uses TRBV6-6 and TRBJ2-3; D may be TRBD1 (6 bases). The CDR3 has 14 amino acids. CDR1 and CDR2 from the germline V gene are MNHNY and SVGAGI (reference sequence). V was pared by 6 bases and J by 4 bases, with 14 bases between. The CDR3 loop reads CASRYSRGPDTQYF. In DNA, the CDR3 is TGTGCCAGCAGGTACAGCAGGGGCCCAGATACGCAGTATTTT.

This chain joins TRBV28 and TRBJ1-4, with TRBD1 as a possible D gene (6 bases). Germline V CDR1 and CDR2: MDHEN, SYDVKM. Trimming removed 2 bases from V and 8 bases from J, with 15 bases in between. The CDR3 loop spans 15 amino acids. This CDR3 is CASSLMGADLEKLFF. CDR3 sequence (DNA): TGTGCCAGCAGTTTAATGGGGGCCGATTTGGAAAAACTGTTTTTT.

The chain links TRBV25-1 to TRBJ1-1, with a tentative D call TRBD1 (5 bases). Germline V gene sequence: CDR1 MGHDK, CDR2 SYGVNS. This CDR3 comprises 13 residues. Deletions cut 5 bases from V and 5 bases from J, with 12 bases between. The CDR3 DNA is TGTGCCAGCAGTTTGACCGGGGGGACTGAAGCTTTCTTT. This encodes CASSLTGGTEAFF.

The chain is built from TRBV28 and TRBJ2-1; no firm D call. From germline, CDR1 is MDHEN and CDR2 SYDVKM. The CDR3 contains 14 residues. Trimming left V 5 bases short and J 2 bases short, with 10 bases between. CDR3 residues: CASSPIPTYNEQFF. Written as DNA, the CDR3 is TGTGCCAGCAGTCCAATCCCTACCTACAATGAGCAGTTCTTC.

The chain uses TRBV30 and TRBJ1-5; D is undetermined. CDR3 size: 13 residues. Trimming removed 3 bases from V and 3 bases from J, with 9 bases in between. CDR1 GTSNPN and CDR2 SVGIG come from the germline V gene (reference sequence). The CDR3 nucleotides read TGTGCCTGGAGCCCCGGTCACAATCAGCCCCAGCATTTT. Its translation: CAWSPGHNQPQHF. The full variable domain, rest sourced from reference TRBV30 and TRBJ1-5, is SQTIHQWPATLVQPVGSPLSLECTVEGTSNPNLYWYRQAAGRGLQLLFYSVGIGQISSEVPQNLSASRPQDRQFILSSKKLLLSDSGFYLCAWSPGHNQPQHFGDGTRLSIL.

The chain joins TRBV2 to TRBJ1-2; possible D gene TRBD1, 5 bases. Germline lookup yields CDR1 SNHLY and CDR2 FYNNEI. V was pared by 2 bases and J by 4 bases, with 20 bases between. This CDR3 is 17 amino acids long. Here the CDR3 reads CASSEKRRGRDLYGYTF. The CDR3, as DNA: TGTGCCAGCAGTGAAAAAAGACGGGGGAGGGACCTCTATGGCTACACCTTC.

The table lists this clone with a count of one. The chain couples TRBV5-1 to TRBJ2-1; TRBD2 aligns across 8 bases. CDR1 and CDR2 (germline): SGHRS, YFSETQ. J gave up 5 bases and V 7 bases, and 11 bases lay outside the gene matches. This CDR3 contains 15 residues. The DNA of the CDR3 is TGCGCCAGCGCCGGACTAGCTCAGTGGGACAATGAGCAGTTCTTC. This encodes CASAGLAQWDNEQFF.